This TCR beta chain is from a study of blood T cells in healthy people across ages. Combining a sample-barcoded 5' primer with a J-beta primer mix, a second PCR ran for roughly 6 to 12 cycles. MiXCR, applied by TCRdb to the 5' RACE reads, yields one record per CDR3 protein. The table has 540,000 or so distinct CDR3 sequences, around half seen once. CDR1 and CDR2 (germline): MGHDK, SYGVNS. V lost 6 bases, J lost 1 base, and 13 bases lay in between. The CDR3 sequence is 14 residues long. The sample, 7.5 to 10 milliliters of peripheral blood, was drawn from each donor. A note on this clonotype: Its antigen is not identified.

Overall study findings and caveats: With naive T cell percentage, TCR beta diversity showed a strong correlation.

The sequence was obtained from a man aged 80 or over in good health. J is TRBJ2-7 and V is TRBV25-1; the D is unclear. Sequencing was performed on blood. CDR3 DNA: TGTGCCAGCAGCGATGCCCCAGGATCCTACGAGCAGTACTTC. This encodes CASSDAPGSYEQYF.